The T cell receptor beta chain under discussion was sequenced for a study of cytomegalovirus exposure and HLA in healthy donors. In the study overall: Genotyping showed 81% of roughly 400 donors falling in the Caucasian-associated ancestry cluster. Regarding the study as a whole: TCR beta chains numbering 164 were designated cytomegalovirus-associated. A later analysis showed TCR association rates differing by HLA locus, peaking at DRB1 and lowest at HLA-C.

Primers: 60 Vbeta forward and 13 Jbeta reverse. Source study methods: Some 80 million unique TCR beta chains, 10 million to 14 million shared, were counted in a later analysis. Clones were sequenced by immunoSEQ multiplex PCR, and TCRdb holds only the in-frame ones, with some missing. V and J calls plus clone size are reproduced from that table; the DNA served to infer D and trimming. The sample has approximately 61,000 clones, around 78% seen once. A word on this clone: What it binds is unknown.

The receptor was derived from a man aged 18 to 35 in good health and CMV-seropositive. Specimen: PBMCs.

The CDR3 sequence: CASSHVAADSYEQYF. The CDR3 coding sequence is TGCGCCAGCAGCCATGTGGCAGCGGACTCCTACGAGCAGTACTTC. The V and J genes are TRBV4-1 and TRBJ2-7, with TRBD2 as a possible D gene (5 bases). The CDR3 runs to 15 residues. V was trimmed by 3 bases and J by 0 bases, leaving 12 bases between them. Germline V lookup: CDR1 MGHRA, CDR2 YSYEKL.